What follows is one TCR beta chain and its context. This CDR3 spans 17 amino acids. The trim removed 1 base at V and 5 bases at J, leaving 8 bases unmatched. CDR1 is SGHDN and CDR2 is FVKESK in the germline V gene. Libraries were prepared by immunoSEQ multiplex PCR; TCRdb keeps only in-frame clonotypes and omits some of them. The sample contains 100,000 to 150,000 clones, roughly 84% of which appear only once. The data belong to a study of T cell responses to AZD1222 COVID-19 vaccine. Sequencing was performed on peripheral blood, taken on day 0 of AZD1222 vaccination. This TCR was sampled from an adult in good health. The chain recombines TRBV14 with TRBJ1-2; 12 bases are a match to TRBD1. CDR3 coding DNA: TGTGCCAGCAGCCAAGCGGGACAGGGGGCGAGGCCATATGGCTACACCTTC. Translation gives CASSQAGQGARPYGYTF.